This T cell receptor (beta chain) came from a study of blood T cell repertoires in COVID-19. Unmatched junction bases numbered 6, after V lost 4 bases and J lost 0 bases. The CDR3 length is 15 residues. Germline values: CDR1 SQVTM, CDR2 ANQGSEA. Authors' analysis steps: Counts of nucleated cells, estimated from reference gene primer amplification, were obtained. Some clones are missing from TCRdb's copy, which holds only in-frame ones; the method was immunoSEQ multiplex PCR. The V and J calls and clone size were taken over from that table, and D and trimming were inferred from the DNA. This table has fewer than 350,000 clones, 70% to 90% appearing once.

The sequence came from a woman in her 30s with COVID-19, enrolled during active disease. V is TRBV29-1 and J is TRBJ1-5, with 7 bases lining up with TRBD1. The material sequenced was peripheral blood. The CDR3 reads CSVALTGLSNQPQHF. CDR3 in DNA: TGCAGCGTTGCCCTGACAGGGCTTAGCAATCAGCCCCAGCATTTT. Full variable domain (missing parts from reference TRBV29-1 and TRBJ1-5): SAVISQKPSRDICQRGTSLTIQCQVDSQVTMMFWYRQQPGQSLTLIATANQGSEATYESGFVIDKFPISRPNLTFSTLTVSNMSPEDSSIYLCSVALTGLSNQPQHFGDGTRLSIL.